The 8 T cell receptor beta chains in this list originate from one sample, sequenced in a study of pediatric ulcerative colitis. During colonoscopy, one to two rectal pinch biopsies were collected. Profiling relied on immunoSEQ multiplex PCR, and the TCRdb table lists in-frame clones only, not all of them. The table includes about 20,000 clones, roughly 74% detected once. The sequenced sample consisted of gut tissue. These receptors all come from a boy aged 5-17 years with moderate ulcerative colitis.

V and J are TRBV2 and TRBJ2-1; the match to TRBD2 covers 12 bases. This CDR3 is built from 19 residues. The V segment lost 8 bases and the J segment 0 bases; nucleotides outside the gene matches: 14. The germline CDR1 and CDR2 sequences are SNHLY and FYNNEI. CDR3 sequence reads: CASVTPGTSGYSSYNEQFF. The CDR3 DNA reads as TGTGCCAGCGTAACACCCGGGACTAGCGGGTATAGCTCCTACAATGAGCAGTTCTTC. The full variable domain, with the rest looked up from reference TRBV2 and TRBJ2-1, is EPEVTQTPSHQVTQMGQEVILRCVPISNHLYFYWYRQILGQKVEFLVSFYNNEISEKSEIFDDQFSVERPDGSNFTLKIRSTKLEDSAMYFCASVTPGTSGYSSYNEQFFGPGTRLTVL.

This clone was detected only a few times. The chain employs TRBV6-1 and TRBJ1-6; D unresolved. Germline loops: CDR1 MNHNS, CDR2 SASEGT. The length of the CDR3 is 14 residues. V was clipped by 6 bases and J by 1 base, with 7 bases between them. CDR3 sequence (DNA): TGTGCCAGCAGGGGGTTGTCCTATAATTCACCCCTCCACTTT. Translating gives CASRGLSYNSPLHF.

The rearrangement joins TRBV29-1 to TRBJ2-3, with 8 bases identical to TRBD1. The CDR3 sequence is 13 residues long. Germline V gene sequence: CDR1 SQVTM, CDR2 ANQGSEA. V lost 3 bases to trimming and J lost 6 bases; unmatched junction nucleotides: 5. The CDR3 sequence is CSVEQGAGDTQYF. CDR3 DNA sequence: TGCAGCGTTGAGCAGGGGGCAGGGGATACGCAGTATTTT.

The V call is TRBV4-1, the J call TRBJ1-3; D is ambiguous. The CDR3 has 15 residues. Germline V gene lookup returns CDR1 MGHRA and CDR2 YSYEKL. Between the trimmed V and J ends, which lost 3 bases and 4 bases, there was a span of 13 bases. The CDR3 sequence is CASSQARTAGNTIYF. The DNA of the CDR3 is TGCGCCAGCAGCCAGGCCAGGACGGCCGGAAACACCATATATTTT.

The V call is TRBV19, the J call TRBJ1-1, with TRBD1 matching over 9 bases. V shed 6 bases and J 0 bases; nucleotides not matched to a gene: 5. This CDR3 has 15 amino acids. Germline V CDR1 and CDR2: LNHDA, SQIVND (reference sequence). The CDR3 protein is CASRRTGVMNTEAFF. DNA of the CDR3: TGTGCCAGTAGAAGGACAGGGGTTATGAACACTGAAGCTTTCTTT.

This chain connects TRBV12-5 to TRBJ2-5; D gene ambiguous. The germline CDR1 and CDR2 sequences are LGHNT and FRNRAP. This CDR3 contains 11 residues. V was clipped by 7 bases and J by 7 bases, with 10 bases between them. The DNA of the CDR3 is TGTGCTAGTGCCACCAGTCTGACCCAGTACTTC. It encodes CASATSLTQYF. The variable domain in full, completed from reference TRBV12-5 and TRBJ2-5, reads DARVTQTPRHKVTEMGQEVTMRCQPILGHNTVFWYRQTMMQGLELLAYFRNRAPLDDSGMPKDRFSAEMPDATLATLKIQPSEPRDSAVYFCASATSLTQYFGPGTRLLVL.

The J gene is TRBJ2-7, the V gene TRBV4-3; D call uncertain. CDR1 and CDR2 from the germline V gene are LGHNA and YSLEER. With 0 bases removed from V and 0 bases from J, the gap between germline ends came to 18 bases. This CDR3 spans 18 amino acids. CDR3 in amino acids: CASSQELTIGVSSYEQYF. As DNA, the CDR3 is TGCGCCAGCAGCCAAGAATTGACAATTGGGGTTAGCTCCTACGAGCAGTACTTC.

V gene TRBV12-5 combines with J gene TRBJ1-1, with 11 bases matching TRBD1. V lost 1 base to trimming and J lost 3 bases; unmatched junction nucleotides: 4. CDR1 is LGHNT, CDR2 FRNRAP, per germline. There are 16 residues in the CDR3. The CDR3 bases are TGTGCTAGTGGTTTGGCAACGGGACAGGGGGACACTGAAGCTTTCTTT. Amino acid sequence: CASGLATGQGDTEAFF.